The source of this T cell receptor beta chain is a study of CD8 T cells in Susac syndrome. The patients who served as multiple sclerosis controls were treatment-naive and had stable or active relapsing-remitting disease that fulfilled the revised McDonald criteria. FACS enriched CD8+ TEMRA cells, while bulk CD8+ and CD4+ were negatively isolated. Germline assignment: CDR1 SGHVS and CDR2 FNYEAQ. With 5 bases removed from V and 0 bases from J, the gap between germline ends came to 16 bases. The CDR3 runs 16 residues. RNA totalling about 0.45 to 1 ug underwent reverse transcription with random hexamers. TCR beta CDR3 was amplified by immunoSEQ multiplex PCR. This amplification extended across 54 Vbeta and 13 Jbeta segments. TCRdb reprocessed the immunoSEQ multiplex PCR reads via MiXCR and lists one record per CDR3 protein. This table has roughly 180,000 distinct CDR3 sequences, around 93% appearing once.

J is TRBJ1-1 and V is TRBV7-6; tentatively, D is TRBD1 (6 bases). The TCR originated in a human donor with multiple sclerosis. Sequencing used CD4+ T cells from PBMCs. CDR3 DNA: TGTGCCAGCAGCCGACCAAAGGGGGGGATGAACACTGAAGCTTTCTTT. It encodes CASSRPKGGMNTEAFF. The full variable domain, with the rest looked up from reference TRBV7-6 and TRBJ1-1, is GAGVSQSPRYKVTKRGQDVALRCDPISGHVSLYWYRQALGQGPEFLTYFNYEAQQDKSGLPNDRFSAERPEGSISTLTIQRTEQRDSAMYRCASSRPKGGMNTEAFFGQGTRLTVV.